The next 20 T cell receptor beta chains were all read from a single sample in a study of cytomegalovirus exposure and HLA in healthy donors. PCR employed 60 Vbeta and 13 Jbeta primers. TCRdb's table, derived via immunoSEQ multiplex PCR, lists solely in-frame clones and lacks some. This sample has tens of thousands of clones; roughly 80% occur once, and the top ten carry less than 4.5%. The sample taken for sequencing was PBMCs. The receptors stem from a man aged 30 to 45 in good health and CMV-seronegative.

This clone was observed a few times. This chain joins TRBV19 and TRBJ2-1; possibly TRBD2 for D (5 bases). The germline gives CDR1 LNHDA, CDR2 SQIVND (reference sequence). The V gene lost 7 bases and the J gene lost 0 bases, with 13 bases spanning the gap. The CDR3 covers 15 residues. DNA of the CDR3: TGTGCCAGTAAAGAGCGGAGGAGCTCCTACAATGAGCAGTTCTTC. Its protein is CASKERRSSYNEQFF.

V usage is TRBV5-6 and J usage is TRBJ1-4; 11 bases align to TRBD1. The CDR3 has 16 residues. Trimming at V came to 4 bases and at J to 8 bases, leaving 10 bases not matched to a gene. Germline V gives CDR1 SGHDT, CDR2 YYEEEE. CDR3 region: CASSRGTGGQREKLFF. CDR3 nucleotide sequence: TGTGCCAGCAGCCGAGGGACAGGGGGACAGCGCGAAAAACTGTTTTTT.

The J gene is TRBJ1-2, the V gene TRBV14; D is undetermined. Germline V gene lookup returns CDR1 SGHDN and CDR2 FVKESK. Trimming stripped 4 bases from V and 2 bases from J, with 8 bases between. The CDR3 covers 13 residues. The CDR3 spells CASSPQVNYGYTF. For the CDR3, the DNA is TGTGCCAGCAGCCCGCAGGTCAACTATGGCTACACCTTC.

This clone is a singleton in its sample. The chain is built from TRBV29-1 and TRBJ2-1; 8 positions agree with TRBD1. The CDR3 sequence is 16 residues long. Germline loops: CDR1 SQVTM, CDR2 ANQGSEA. After removal of 2 bases from V and 11 bases from J, the junction contained 17 bases not matched to a gene. The CDR3 is CSVEPLGTGTQGKQFF. The CDR3 DNA is TGCAGCGTTGAACCTCTGGGGACAGGTACGCAGGGGAAGCAGTTCTTC.

The chain is built from TRBV2 and TRBJ1-3, with 7 bases lining up with TRBD1. Trimming removed 9 bases from V and 7 bases from J; junction bases left unmatched: 9. The CDR3 is 13 amino acids. CDR1 and CDR2 from the germline V gene are SNHLY and FYNNEI. CDR3 loop: CASTFDRANTIYF. The CDR3 DNA follows: TGTGCCAGTACCTTTGACAGGGCGAACACCATATATTTT.

The chain joins TRBV29-1 to TRBJ1-2; D unclear. CDR3 length: 13 residues. Deletions cut 6 bases from V and 0 bases from J, with 11 bases between. CDR1 SQVTM and CDR2 ANQGSEA come from the germline V gene. CDR3 sequence reads: CSVMDGTNYGYTF. The CDR3 DNA follows: TGCAGCGTCATGGACGGGACTAACTATGGCTACACCTTC.

This clone came up a few times. This sequence joins TRBV28 and TRBJ1-5; D is unclear. Germline CDR1 reads MDHEN; CDR2 reads SYDVKM. Between the trimmed V and J ends, which lost 3 bases and 4 bases, there was a span of 10 bases. The CDR3 has 14 amino acids. The CDR3 coding sequence is TGTGCCAGCAGTTTTGGGCCAGAAAATCAGCCCCAGCATTTT. Residues: CASSFGPENQPQHF. Complete variable domain (other parts from reference TRBV28 and TRBJ1-5): DVKVTQSSRYLVKRTGEKVFLECVQDMDHENMFWYRQDPGLGLRLIYFSYDVKMKEKGDIPEGYSVSREKKERFSLILESASTNQTSMYLCASSFGPENQPQHFGDGTRLSIL.

The chain couples TRBV5-1 to TRBJ1-5, with D perhaps matching TRBD1 (5 bases). V lost 1 base, J lost 6 bases, and 14 bases lay in between. The germline CDR1 and CDR2 sequences are SGHRS and YFSETQ. This CDR3 comprises 15 residues. DNA of the CDR3: TGCGCCAGCAGCTTGACATCGGGGGAGGCTCAGCCCCAGCATTTT. Protein product: CASSLTSGEAQPQHF.

The chain uses TRBV6-5 and TRBJ1-1, with D perhaps matching TRBD1 (5 bases). CDR3 size: 13 residues. Trimming took off 7 bases at V and 4 bases at J, with 13 bases between the two ends. Germline CDR1 is MNHEY and CDR2 is SVGAGI. CDR3 in amino acids: CASISREVTEAFF. In DNA form, the CDR3 reads TGTGCCAGCATTAGCAGGGAGGTCACTGAAGCTTTCTTT.

The V gene is TRBV5-1, the J gene TRBJ2-7; 12 nucleotides align to TRBD1. With V trimmed by 4 bases and J by 3 bases, 8 bases remained unmatched. The CDR3 totals 16 residues. Germline-derived CDR1 and CDR2 are SGHRS and YFSETQ. CDR3 sequence (DNA): TGCGCCAGCAGCCTCCGAGGGACAGGGGGCGGCTACGAGCAGTACTTC. Encoded protein: CASSLRGTGGGYEQYF.

The DNA of the CDR3 is TGCAGCGTTGAAGATCTGGGCAGCTCCTACGAGCAGTACTTC. Encoded protein: CSVEDLGSSYEQYF. The chain links TRBV29-1 to TRBJ2-7; the D is unclear. The CDR3 covers 14 residues. V lost 0 bases and J 0 bases, leaving 9 bases between the germline ends. CDR1 and CDR2 from the germline V gene are SQVTM and ANQGSEA.

This sequence joins TRBV28 and TRBJ1-4, with D possibly being TRBD1 (5 bases). The V end was cut by 8 bases, the J end by 0 bases, with 13 bases between. This CDR3 contains 15 residues. Germline CDR1 MDHEN, CDR2 SYDVKM. Here the CDR3 DNA reads TGTGCCAGCGGCCTTCGGGGGGCAACTAATGAAAAACTGTTTTTT. Translating it yields CASGLRGATNEKLFF.

The chain combines TRBV10-2 with TRBJ1-4; TRBD1 aligns across 10 bases. Germline-derived CDR1 and CDR2 are WSHSY and SAAADI. After removal of 3 bases from V and 8 bases from J, the junction contained 6 bases not matched to a gene. There are 15 residues in the CDR3. The CDR3 DNA is TGCGCCAGCAGTGAACCGGGACAGGGGAACGAAAAACTGTTTTTT. Encoded protein: CASSEPGQGNEKLFF.

This rearrangement joins TRBV7-2 to TRBJ1-1, with D possibly being TRBD1 (5 bases). Trimming cost V 4 bases and J 4 bases, with 16 bases left between them. The CDR3 has 15 residues. Germline assignment: CDR1 SGHTA and CDR2 FQGNSA. The CDR3 region is CASSSRTSLGTEAFF. The CDR3 DNA sequence: TGTGCCAGCAGCTCGCGGACAAGTCTGGGCACTGAAGCTTTCTTT.

This clone was detected once. The chain uses TRBV28 and TRBJ1-5; D is ambiguous. V was clipped by 1 base and J by 7 bases, with 11 bases between them. CDR3 length: 14 amino acids. The germline V gene encodes CDR1 MDHEN and CDR2 SYDVKM. CDR3 loop: CASSLSSGGQPQHF. DNA of the CDR3: TGTGCCAGCAGTTTATCATCAGGAGGCCAGCCCCAGCATTTT.

V and J are TRBV5-5 and TRBJ2-1, with TRBD2 as a possible D gene (8 bases). CDR1 is SGHKS and CDR2 is YYEKEE in the germline V gene (reference sequence). The CDR3 runs to 19 residues. V was shortened by 5 bases and J by 6 bases, with 30 bases between the two germline ends. This CDR3 reads CASSKRDSTRGGLSNEQFF. In nucleotides, the CDR3 is TGTGCCAGCAGTAAACGGGACAGCACCCGGGGGGGCCTTTCCAATGAGCAGTTCTTC. The full variable domain, completed using reference TRBV5-5 and TRBJ2-1, is DAGVTQSPTHLIKTRGQQVTLRCSPISGHKSVSWYQQVLGQGPQFIFQYYEKEERGRGNFPDRFSARQFPNYSSELNVNALLLGDSALYLCASSKRDSTRGGLSNEQFFGPGTRLTVL.

This rearrangement joins TRBV27 to TRBJ2-7; TRBD2 matches at 8 bases. This CDR3 is 13 amino acids long. CDR1 is MNHEY, CDR2 SMNVEV, per germline (reference sequence). V lost 6 bases and J lost 5; bases outside the gene matches: 6. CDR3 DNA sequence: TGTGCCAGCAGCCGGACTAGCATCCACGAGCAGTACTTC. Translating gives CASSRTSIHEQYF.

Points on this clone: Additional DNA sequences in this sample encode the identical CDR3. The CDR3 loop reads CASSLQGSNEKLFF. Here the CDR3 DNA reads TGTGCCAGCAGCCTACAGGGGTCTAATGAAAAACTGTTTTTT. This chain joins TRBV7-9 and TRBJ1-4, with 7 bases lining up with TRBD1. Germline V gene lookup returns CDR1 SEHNR and CDR2 FQNEAQ (reference sequence). V lost 5 bases, J lost 3 bases, and 3 bases stayed unmatched. The CDR3 runs 14 residues.

This clone was recorded a few times. This rearrangement joins TRBV6-1 to TRBJ1-2; 11 bases agree with TRBD1. The germline V gene encodes CDR1 MNHNS and CDR2 SASEGT. The CDR3 contains 15 residues. The trim removed 5 bases at V and 8 bases at J, leaving 10 bases unmatched. The CDR3 DNA follows: TGTGCCAGCAGTCGGGACAGGGGGGTGGTAGGCGGCTACACCTTC. This encodes CASSRDRGVVGGYTF.

The chain employs TRBV6-7 and TRBJ1-5; possible D gene TRBD1, 5 bases. TRBV6-7 is flagged as an ORF with uncertain function. This CDR3 has 16 amino acids. With 6 bases removed from V and 2 bases from J, the gap between germline ends came to 17 bases. For the CDR3, the DNA is TGTGCCAGCAGGAATGAACTGGACACCGGCAATCAGCCCCAGCATTTT. The encoded protein is CASRNELDTGNQPQHF.